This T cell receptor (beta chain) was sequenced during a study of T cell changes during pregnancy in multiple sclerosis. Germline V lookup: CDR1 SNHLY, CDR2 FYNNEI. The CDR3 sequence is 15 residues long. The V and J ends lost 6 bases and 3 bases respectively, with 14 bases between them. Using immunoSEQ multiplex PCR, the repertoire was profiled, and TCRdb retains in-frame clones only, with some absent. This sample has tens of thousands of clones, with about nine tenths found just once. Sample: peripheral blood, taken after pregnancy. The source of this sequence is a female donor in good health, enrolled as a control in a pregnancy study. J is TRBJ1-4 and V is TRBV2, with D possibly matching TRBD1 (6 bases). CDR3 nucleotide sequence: TGTGCCAGCAGGGCACAGGGCATGGCTAATGAAAAACTGTTTTTT. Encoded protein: CASRAQGMANEKLFF.